The rows below give T cell receptor beta chains drawn from one sample of a study of cytomegalovirus exposure and HLA in healthy donors. Data came from immunoSEQ multiplex PCR; TCRdb stores just in-frame clones and leaves some out. The sample has about 120,000 clones; about 79% are singletons. What was sequenced was PBMCs. Every receptor here comes from a human donor in good health. Each CDR3 is given with its conserved first and last residue. Fields, in order: V gene, J gene, D gene, clone size, CDR3 protein, CDR3 DNA. D genes are given only for firm matches. Where a row states a size, it is once, few, many or the class of an expanded clone; other rows omit it.

v_gene: TRBV4-3
j_gene: TRBJ2-1
d_gene: TRBD2
abundance: NA
CDR3aa: CASSPERGANHFYNEQFF
CDR3nt: TGCGCCAGCAGCCCCGAGCGGGGGGCGAACCACTTCTACAATGAGCAGTTCTTC

v_gene: TRBV30
j_gene: TRBJ1-2
d_gene: TRBD1
abundance: NA
CDR3aa: CAWTPPGTGNRGYTF
CDR3nt: TGTGCCTGGACTCCCCCCGGGACAGGGAATCGGGGCTACACCTTC

v_gene: TRBV5-6
j_gene: TRBJ2-1
d_gene: TRBD2
abundance: few
CDR3aa: CASSYEAGAKFF
CDR3nt: TGTGCCAGCAGCTACGAAGCGGGAGCCAAGTTCTTC

v_gene: TRBV7-9
j_gene: TRBJ2-5
d_gene: NA
abundance: few
CDR3aa: CASSPLVLETQYF
CDR3nt: TGTGCCAGCAGCCCACTAGTTCTGGAGACCCAGTACTTC

v_gene: TRBV14
j_gene: TRBJ1-2
d_gene: TRBD1
abundance: few
CDR3aa: CATKGAAYGYTF
CDR3nt: TGTGCCACCAAGGGGGCGGCCTATGGCTACACCTTC

v_gene: TRBV30
j_gene: TRBJ2-6
d_gene: NA
abundance: NA
CDR3aa: CAWSPGHSSGANVLTF
CDR3nt: TGTGCCTGGAGTCCGGGACACAGCTCTGGGGCCAACGTCCTGACTTTC

v_gene: TRBV2
j_gene: TRBJ1-3
d_gene: NA
abundance: NA
CDR3aa: CASNGAGNTIYF
CDR3nt: TGTGCCAGCAACGGGGCTGGAAACACCATATATTTT

v_gene: TRBV6-1
j_gene: TRBJ1-5
d_gene: NA
abundance: NA
CDR3aa: CASSARGGGPQHF
CDR3nt: TGTGCCAGCAGTGCAAGGGGGGGTGGGCCCCAGCATTTT

v_gene: TRBV9
j_gene: TRBJ1-5
d_gene: TRBD1
abundance: NA
CDR3aa: CASSAQQGDQPQHF
CDR3nt: TGTGCCAGCAGCGCCCAACAGGGGGATCAGCCCCAGCATTTT

v_gene: TRBV18
j_gene: TRBJ1-1
d_gene: NA
abundance: few
CDR3aa: CASSLWDMRAGANTEAFF
CDR3nt: TGTGCCAGCTCACTATGGGACATGCGAGCGGGAGCAAACACTGAAGCTTTCTTT

v_gene: TRBV9
j_gene: TRBJ2-3
d_gene: TRBD2
abundance: NA
CDR3aa: CASSTRPRGIAGEITDTQYF
CDR3nt: TGTGCCAGCAGCACTCGCCCGAGGGGGATAGCGGGAGAAATCACAGATACGCAGTATTTT

v_gene: TRBV30
j_gene: TRBJ1-2
d_gene: NA
abundance: NA
CDR3aa: CAWSVTDGYTF
CDR3nt: TGTGCCTGGAGTGTAACGGATGGCTACACCTTC

v_gene: TRBV2
j_gene: TRBJ2-1
d_gene: TRBD2
abundance: NA
CDR3aa: CASSRTSGGYNEQFF
CDR3nt: TGTGCCAGCAGTCGTACTAGCGGGGGATACAATGAGCAGTTCTTC

v_gene: TRBV19
j_gene: TRBJ1-5
d_gene: TRBD1
abundance: NA
CDR3aa: CASSMGQGARGNQPQHF
CDR3nt: TGTGCCAGTAGTATGGGACAGGGGGCGCGGGGCAATCAGCCCCAGCATTTT

v_gene: TRBV28
j_gene: TRBJ1-1
d_gene: NA
abundance: few
CDR3aa: CASSTDSHGLSMNTEAFF
CDR3nt: TGTGCCAGCAGCACCGACAGCCACGGACTATCCATGAACACTGAAGCTTTCTTT

v_gene: TRBV28
j_gene: TRBJ2-7
d_gene: NA
abundance: NA
CDR3aa: CATSENDSSYEQYF
CDR3nt: TGTGCCACCTCGGAAAACGACAGTTCTTACGAGCAGTACTTC

v_gene: TRBV10-2
j_gene: TRBJ2-3
d_gene: NA
abundance: NA
CDR3aa: CASSGLGTSSTDTQYF
CDR3nt: TGCGCCAGCAGTGGGCTTGGGACTTCTAGCACAGATACGCAGTATTTT

v_gene: TRBV7-9
j_gene: TRBJ2-7
d_gene: NA
abundance: few
CDR3aa: CASSKQVEQYF
CDR3nt: TGTGCCAGCAGCAAACAGGTGGAGCAGTACTTC

v_gene: TRBV4-2
j_gene: TRBJ2-7
d_gene: TRBD2
abundance: once
CDR3aa: CASSQVAGEVGEQYF
CDR3nt: TGTGCCAGCAGCCAAGTAGCGGGAGAGGTGGGGGAGCAGTACTTC

v_gene: TRBV11-2
j_gene: TRBJ1-3
d_gene: TRBD1
abundance: NA
CDR3aa: CASGQGVSGNTIYF
CDR3nt: TGTGCCAGCGGGCAGGGGGTCTCTGGAAACACCATATATTTT

v_gene: TRBV30
j_gene: TRBJ2-3
d_gene: NA
abundance: once
CDR3aa: CAWTVGSTDTQYF
CDR3nt: TGTGCCTGGACAGTCGGGTCCACAGATACGCAGTATTTT

v_gene: TRBV7-9
j_gene: TRBJ2-7
d_gene: TRBD1
abundance: NA
CDR3aa: CASSVRDRAYEQYF
CDR3nt: TGTGCCAGCAGCGTCCGGGACAGAGCCTACGAGCAGTACTTC

v_gene: TRBV2
j_gene: TRBJ1-6
d_gene: NA
abundance: NA
CDR3aa: CASTRIPYNSPLHF
CDR3nt: TGTGCCAGCACGCGGATCCCATATAATTCACCCCTCCACTTT

v_gene: TRBV27
j_gene: TRBJ1-4
d_gene: NA
abundance: NA
CDR3aa: CASSRTVSNEKLFF
CDR3nt: TGTGCCAGCAGTCGGACAGTCTCTAATGAAAAACTGTTTTTT

v_gene: TRBV4-3
j_gene: TRBJ1-6
d_gene: NA
abundance: NA
CDR3aa: CASSQDFRVASPLHF
CDR3nt: TGCGCCAGCAGCCAAGATTTCAGGGTTGCTTCACCCCTCCACTTT

v_gene: TRBV6-5
j_gene: TRBJ2-1
d_gene: NA
abundance: NA
CDR3aa: CASSKQGHEQFF
CDR3nt: TGTGCCAGCAGTAAACAGGGACATGAGCAGTTCTTC

v_gene: TRBV27
j_gene: TRBJ1-5
d_gene: NA
abundance: NA
CDR3aa: CASWRWPQHF
CDR3nt: TGTGCCAGCTGGAGGTGGCCCCAGCATTTT

v_gene: TRBV7-2
j_gene: TRBJ2-7
d_gene: NA
abundance: NA
CDR3aa: CASSLVDGESYEQYF
CDR3nt: TGTGCCAGCAGCTTAGTAGACGGAGAGAGCTACGAGCAGTACTTC

v_gene: TRBV5-1
j_gene: TRBJ2-1
d_gene: TRBD2
abundance: once
CDR3aa: CASSLGGGWNEQFF
CDR3nt: TGCGCCAGCAGCTTAGGCGGGGGTTGGAATGAGCAGTTCTTC

v_gene: TRBV5-1
j_gene: TRBJ2-3
d_gene: TRBD2
abundance: few
CDR3aa: CASSSATTSGSDTQYF
CDR3nt: TGCGCCAGCAGCTCGGCCACGACTAGCGGTTCAGATACGCAGTATTTT

v_gene: TRBV5-4
j_gene: TRBJ2-7
d_gene: NA
abundance: NA
CDR3aa: CASSQEGLKYEQYF
CDR3nt: TGTGCCAGCAGCCAAGAGGGCCTGAAGTACGAGCAGTACTTC

v_gene: TRBV28
j_gene: TRBJ1-5
d_gene: NA
abundance: NA
CDR3aa: CASSQGTILNQPQHF
CDR3nt: TGTGCCAGCAGTCAAGGGACAATCCTCAATCAGCCCCAGCATTTT

v_gene: TRBV4-3
j_gene: TRBJ2-1
d_gene: TRBD1
abundance: NA
CDR3aa: CASSPNRGTYNEQFF
CDR3nt: TGCGCCAGCAGCCCTAACAGGGGGACCTACAATGAGCAGTTCTTC

v_gene: TRBV27
j_gene: TRBJ2-7
d_gene: TRBD1
abundance: few
CDR3aa: CASSARQGITYEQYF
CDR3nt: TGTGCCAGCAGTGCTCGACAGGGTATAACCTACGAGCAGTACTTC

v_gene: TRBV27
j_gene: TRBJ2-2
d_gene: TRBD2
abundance: NA
CDR3aa: CASSVRLAGTGELFF
CDR3nt: TGTGCCAGCAGTGTCAGACTAGCCGGCACCGGGGAGCTGTTTTTT

v_gene: TRBV5-6
j_gene: TRBJ2-3
d_gene: TRBD2
abundance: NA
CDR3aa: CASSLRLAGGKDTQYF
CDR3nt: TGTGCCAGCAGCTTGAGGCTAGCGGGGGGAAAAGATACGCAGTATTTT

v_gene: TRBV2
j_gene: TRBJ2-6
d_gene: TRBD1
abundance: NA
CDR3aa: CASSPSPFGQGTTSGANVLTF
CDR3nt: TGTGCCAGCAGTCCGAGCCCCTTCGGACAGGGCACGACTTCTGGGGCCAACGTCCTGACTTTC

v_gene: TRBV5-4
j_gene: TRBJ2-5
d_gene: NA
abundance: NA
CDR3aa: CASSPRGGQLGGETQYF
CDR3nt: TGTGCCAGCAGCCCAAGGGGGGGCCAACTCGGGGGTGAGACCCAGTACTTC

v_gene: TRBV7-2
j_gene: TRBJ2-3
d_gene: TRBD2
abundance: NA
CDR3aa: CASSPTSGRAKHTQYF
CDR3nt: TGTGCCAGCAGCCCAACTAGCGGGAGGGCCAAACATACGCAGTATTTT

v_gene: TRBV15
j_gene: TRBJ2-5
d_gene: TRBD1
abundance: NA
CDR3aa: CATSRTGTETQYF
CDR3nt: TGTGCCACCAGCCGGACAGGGACTGAGACCCAGTACTTC

v_gene: TRBV20-1
j_gene: TRBJ2-7
d_gene: NA
abundance: once
CDR3aa: CSAARSYEQYF
CDR3nt: TGCAGTGCTGCGAGAAGCTACGAGCAGTACTTC

v_gene: TRBV7-2
j_gene: TRBJ2-3
d_gene: NA
abundance: NA
CDR3aa: CASRRHNPADTQYF
CDR3nt: TGTGCCAGCAGAAGACACAACCCCGCAGATACGCAGTATTTT

v_gene: TRBV28
j_gene: TRBJ2-5
d_gene: NA
abundance: NA
CDR3aa: CASNEGVRETQYF
CDR3nt: TGTGCCAGCAACGAGGGAGTACGAGAGACCCAGTACTTC

v_gene: TRBV6-5
j_gene: TRBJ2-7
d_gene: TRBD1
abundance: NA
CDR3aa: CASSYSDGQGYEQYF
CDR3nt: TGTGCCAGCAGTTACTCGGACGGACAGGGCTACGAGCAGTACTTC